One sample yielded the 27 T cell receptor beta chains listed below, sequenced in a study of post-analysis software for immune sequencing data. Study observations and caveats: The five TRBV segments detected at higher frequency in patients than in controls included TRBV5-6, TRBV5-1 and TRBV20-1.

TCR beta cDNA libraries included unique molecular identifiers. TCRdb called the PCR reads again in MiXCR, with one record for every CDR3 protein. The sample contains hundreds of thousands of distinct CDR3 sequences, roughly 27% of which appear only once. Their antigens are not known. The sequenced sample consisted of blood. The receptor source for this set is a girl aged 5-17 years with multiple sclerosis.

The chain carries TRBV15 and TRBJ2-7; 7 bases fit TRBD2. V shed 0 bases and J 5 bases; nucleotides not matched to a gene: 4. This CDR3 is 14 amino acids long. The germline CDR1 and CDR2 sequences are LNHNV and YYDKDF (reference sequence). The CDR3 bases are TGTGCCACCAGCAGAGAACTAGCGAGGAACGAGCAGTACTTC. This encodes CATSRELARNEQYF.

The V and J genes are TRBV20-1 and TRBJ1-5, with 7 bases matching TRBD1. Trimming took 0 bases from V and 1 from J; bases not matched to a gene: 9. The CDR3 contains 17 residues. Germline assignment: CDR1 DFQATT and CDR2 SNEGSKA (reference sequence). This CDR3 is CSARDNIDRESNQPQHF. The DNA of the CDR3 is TGCAGTGCTAGAGATAATATCGACAGGGAAAGCAATCAGCCCCAGCATTTT.

The chain combines TRBV29-1 with TRBJ2-2; TRBD1 aligns across 7 bases. CDR3 length: 15 residues. Per the germline V gene, CDR1 is SQVTM and CDR2 is ANQGSEA. The ends lost 2 bases at V and 3 bases at J; junction bases unmatched: 6. The CDR3 bases are TGCAGCGTTGAACATCGGGACAGACACACCGGGGAGCTGTTTTTT. Translating gives CSVEHRDRHTGELFF.

V gene TRBV10-3 combines with J gene TRBJ2-2; 11 bases are a match to TRBD2. The germline V gene encodes CDR1 ENHRY and CDR2 SYGVKD. V lost 9 bases and J lost 1; bases outside the gene matches: 7. The CDR3 extends over 16 amino acids. CDR3 in amino acids: CAISPGTSGNTGELFF. The CDR3, as DNA: TGTGCCATATCCCCTGGGACTAGCGGGAACACCGGGGAGCTGTTTTTT.

This clonotype was detected only a few times. The chain carries TRBV20-1 and TRBJ1-6, with unresolved D. The CDR3 loop spans 14 amino acids. Trimming removed 3 bases at V and 7 bases at J, with 13 bases between. Germline V gene sequence: CDR1 DFQATT, CDR2 SNEGSKA (reference sequence). This CDR3 reads CSARVPGTNSPLHF. CDR3 coding DNA: TGCAGTGCTAGGGTTCCCGGTACCAATTCACCCCTCCACTTT.

In regard to this clonotype: The junction and the germline gene differ at one end; a read error may be behind it. The chain uses TRBV2 and TRBJ2-7; either TRBD1 or TRBD2 may fit D (6 bases each). This CDR3 has 14 amino acids. Per the germline V gene, CDR1 is SNHLY and CDR2 is FYNNEI. The CDR3 DNA reads as TGTGCCGGCAGCCGTAAGGGGGGAGAATACGAGCAGTACTTC. This encodes CAGSRKGGEYEQYF.

A few counts support this clonotype. V usage is TRBV4-3 and J usage is TRBJ2-7; tentatively, D is TRBD2 (6 bases). The germline V and J ends were trimmed by 0 bases and 4 bases, with 22 bases remaining between them. CDR1 is LGHNA and CDR2 is YSLEER in the germline V gene. CDR3 length: 18 amino acids. The CDR3 loop reads CASSQDIGEWRDRYEQYF. The DNA for the CDR3 is TGCGCCAGCAGCCAAGATATAGGGGAGTGGCGGGATCGGTACGAGCAGTACTTC.

This chain uses TRBV24-1 with TRBJ2-1; D remains ambiguous. Trimming took 6 bases from V and 7 from J, leaving 9 bases between them. This CDR3 is 12 amino acids long. CDR1 KGHDR and CDR2 SFDVKD come from the germline V gene. This chain's CDR3 is CATSKTWNEQFF. The CDR3 coding sequence is TGTGCCACCAGTAAGACTTGGAATGAGCAGTTCTTC.

This rearrangement joins TRBV20-1 to TRBJ1-6; perhaps TRBD1 as D (5 bases). CDR3 length: 14 amino acids. In germline, CDR1 is DFQATT, CDR2 SNEGSKA (reference sequence). The V end lost 4 bases, the J end lost 8 bases, and 15 bases lay between the germline ends. The CDR3 DNA is TGCAGTGCTATGCAGGGTTCTCGGGATTCACCCCTCCACTTT. It translates to CSAMQGSRDSPLHF.

With regard to this clonotype: Sequence at one end of the junction differs from germline and may be a read error. V and J are TRBV7-6 and TRBJ2-7; D may be TRBD2 (5 bases). Germline lookup yields CDR1 SGHVS and CDR2 FNYEAQ. The CDR3 length is 12 residues. The CDR3 loop is CACSLDSYEQYF. CDR3 DNA sequence: TGTGCCTGCAGCTTGGACTCATACGAGCAGTACTTC. Together with reference TRBV7-6 and TRBJ2-7, the CDR3 gives the full variable domain: GAGVSQSPRYKVTKRGQDVALRCDPISGHVSLYWYRQALGQGPEFLTYFNYEAQQDKSGLPNDRFSAERPEGSISTLTIQRTEQRDSAMYRCACSLDSYEQYFGPGTRLTVT.

This chain uses TRBV5-1 with TRBJ1-2; D ambiguous. Germline lookup yields CDR1 SGHRS and CDR2 YFSETQ. This CDR3 spans 14 amino acids. V was clipped by 5 bases and J by 4 bases, with 15 bases between them. CDR3 nucleotide sequence: TGCGCCAGCAGGGTCTCTGGGCAGGTCTATGGCTACACCTTC. Translating gives CASRVSGQVYGYTF.

This clonotype was recorded only once. The chain employs TRBV7-8 and TRBJ1-2; maybe TRBD1 (6 bases). The CDR3 covers 14 residues. Trimming removed 5 bases at V and 1 base at J, with 11 bases between. CDR1 is SGHVS and CDR2 is FQNEAQ in the germline V gene. CDR3 region: CASSQGHDNYGYTF. In DNA form, the CDR3 reads TGTGCCAGCAGCCAGGGACATGATAACTATGGCTACACCTTC.

The V call is TRBV20-1, the J call TRBJ1-2, with TRBD1 matching 7 bases. The CDR3 consists of 14 residues. J gave up 3 bases and V 1 base, and 5 bases lay outside the gene matches. Germline assignment: CDR1 DFQATT and CDR2 SNEGSKA (reference sequence). CDR3 DNA: TGCAGTGCTAGAGCCGGAGGACAGGACTATGGCTACACCTTC. Protein product: CSARAGGQDYGYTF.

CDR3 in DNA: TGTGCCAGCAGCCCAACCGCCGACAGCGGACTGCAGTACTTC. Amino acids: CASSPTADSGLQYF. V gene TRBV3-1 combines with J gene TRBJ2-4; D could derive from TRBD1 or TRBD2 (5 bases each). The CDR3 has 14 residues. From germline, CDR1 is LGHDT and CDR2 YNNKEL (reference sequence). Trimming left V 4 bases short and J 13 bases short, with 20 bases between. The full variable domain, in which reference TRBV3-1 and TRBJ2-4 provide the parts outside the CDR3, is DTAVSQTPKYLVTQMGNDKSIKCEQNLGHDTMYWYKQDSKKFLKIMFSYNNKELIINETVPNRFSPKSPDKAHLNLHINSLELGDSAVYFCASSPTADSGLQYFGAGTRLSVL.

This chain uses TRBV12-3 or TRBV12-4 with TRBJ1-6; TRBD1 matches at 12 bases. The V and J ends lost 6 bases and 7 bases, in that order; junction bases with no gene match: 4. The CDR3 is 15 amino acids. The CDR3 protein is CASRVGQGANSPLHF. The CDR3 coding sequence is TGTGCCAGCAGAGTGGGACAGGGGGCAAATTCACCCCTCCACTTT.

This clonotype was recorded a few times. The J gene is TRBJ2-7, the V gene TRBV20-1; TRBD1 aligns across 7 bases. Germline CDR1 and CDR2: DFQATT and SNEGSKA (reference sequence). V shed 4 bases, J shed 1 base, and the junction held 7 bases outside the gene matches. The CDR3 runs 14 residues. The CDR3 DNA follows: TGCAGTGCTACCTCCGGGACAGTTTCCTACGAGCAGTACTTC. This translates into CSATSGTVSYEQYF.

This clonotype has just a few counts. The chain has TRBV10-3 and TRBJ1-2, with 8 bases fitting TRBD1. The V gene end was trimmed by 5 bases and the J gene end by 8 bases; junction bases not matched to a gene: 13. The CDR3 sequence is 15 residues long. CDR1 and CDR2 (germline): ENHRY, SYGVKD. Here the CDR3 reads CAISMGQVVAWGYTF. The CDR3 region has the DNA TGTGCCATCAGTATGGGACAGGTGGTTGCTTGGGGCTACACCTTC.

The J gene is TRBJ2-1, the V gene TRBV20-1, with D possibly being TRBD1 (6 bases). Between the trimmed V and J ends, which lost 6 bases and 10 bases, there was a span of 16 bases. The CDR3 runs 12 residues. CDR1 and CDR2 (germline): DFQATT, SNEGSKA (reference sequence). CDR3 amino acids: CSANHRAYEQFF. The CDR3 nucleotides read TGCAGTGCCAACCACAGGGCCTACGAGCAGTTCTTC.

V is TRBV7-6 and J is TRBJ2-5; 7 bases agree with TRBD1. V trimming: 7 bases; J trimming: 5 bases; junction bases outside the gene matches: 7. Germline V gene lookup returns CDR1 SGHVS and CDR2 FNYEAQ. This CDR3 has 13 residues. The CDR3 loop reads CASTGTVSETQYF. As DNA, the CDR3 is TGTGCCAGCACAGGGACAGTTTCGGAGACCCAGTACTTC.

This clonotype came up a few times. The V call is TRBV6-4, the J call TRBJ2-1; TRBD2 aligns across 10 bases. The CDR3 consists of 15 residues. Germline loops: CDR1 MRHNA, CDR2 SNTAGT. The trim removed 3 bases at V and 7 bases at J, leaving 6 bases unmatched. CDR3 bases: TGTGCCAGCAGTGAGACGGGACTAGCGATAAATGAGCAGTTCTTC. Its translation: CASSETGLAINEQFF.

This clonotype was observed a handful of times. The rearrangement links TRBV27 to TRBJ2-7; possible D gene TRBD1, 6 bases. The CDR3 is 16 amino acids. The V end lost 5 bases, the J end lost 3 bases, and 20 bases lay between the germline ends. Germline loops: CDR1 MNHEY, CDR2 SMNVEV (reference sequence). CDR3 protein: CASSGMKPGHHYEQYF. CDR3 DNA sequence: TGTGCCAGCAGTGGGATGAAACCGGGACACCACTACGAGCAGTACTTC.

The table lists this clonotype with a few counts. The V gene is TRBV20-1, the J gene TRBJ2-6; D not resolved. The CDR3 covers 12 residues. Germline values: CDR1 DFQATT, CDR2 SNEGSKA (reference sequence). Between the trimmed V and J ends, which lost 1 base and 3 bases, there was a span of 1 base. The CDR3 DNA sequence: TGCAGTGCTAGAGTTGGGGCCAACGTCCTGACTTTC. Translation gives CSARVGANVLTF.

This clonotype was seen a few times. This chain uses TRBV4-3 with TRBJ2-1; 13 bases align to TRBD2. Germline-derived CDR1 and CDR2 are LGHNA and YSLEER. J gave up 7 bases and V 1 base, and 7 bases lay outside the gene matches. CDR3 length: 17 residues. The CDR3, as DNA: TGCGCCAGCAGCCAAGTACTAGCGGGAGGGCCGAGGAATGAGCAGTTCTTC. This sequence encodes CASSQVLAGGPRNEQFF.

This clonotype was detected only a few times. The rearrangement uses TRBV5-1 and TRBJ2-1; a weak D match, TRBD1 (5 bases). V lost 0 bases to trimming and J lost 10 bases, with 14 bases between them. The germline V gene encodes CDR1 SGHRS and CDR2 YFSETQ. There are 14 residues in the CDR3. CDR3 amino acids: CASSLVSRPGEQFF. CDR3 DNA: TGCGCCAGCAGCTTGGTCTCGCGGCCAGGGGAGCAGTTCTTC.

Only a few counts were recorded for this clonotype. The V gene is TRBV24-1, the J gene TRBJ2-1; possible D gene TRBD2, 6 bases. Germline CDR1 is KGHDR and CDR2 is SFDVKD. V lost 2 bases and J lost 0, with 10 bases in between. The CDR3 is made up of 16 amino acids. The CDR3 region has the DNA TGTGCCACCAGTGATTGGGACTCAAGCTCCTACAATGAGCAGTTCTTC. It codes for CATSDWDSSSYNEQFF.

This clonotype was seen more than once but under ten times. The chain couples TRBV12-3 or TRBV12-4 to TRBJ2-7; weak D call: TRBD2 (5 bases). V lost 2 bases and J 3 bases, leaving 11 bases between the germline ends. This CDR3 has 14 residues. CDR3 bases: TGTGCCAGCAGTTTATCCAGCGGTAGCTACGAGCAGTACTTC. Translation: CASSLSSGSYEQYF.

The rearrangement joins TRBV5-1 to TRBJ2-2; possibly TRBD2 for D (5 bases). V lost 4 bases and J 2 bases, leaving 12 bases between the germline ends. Germline V lookup: CDR1 SGHRS, CDR2 YFSETQ. The CDR3 runs to 15 residues. The DNA of the CDR3 is TGCGCCAGCAGCGGGAGCGGACGAAACACCGGGGAGCTGTTTTTT. Protein: CASSGSGRNTGELFF.